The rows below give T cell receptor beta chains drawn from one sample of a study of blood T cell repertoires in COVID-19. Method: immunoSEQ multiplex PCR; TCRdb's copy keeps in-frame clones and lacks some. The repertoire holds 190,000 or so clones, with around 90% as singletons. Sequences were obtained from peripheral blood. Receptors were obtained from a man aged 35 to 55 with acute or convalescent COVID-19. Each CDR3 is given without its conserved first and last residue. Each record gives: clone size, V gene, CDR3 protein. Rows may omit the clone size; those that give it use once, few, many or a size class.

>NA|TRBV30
AWSDQGPYEQY
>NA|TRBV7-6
ASSLVVAGGLGNEQF
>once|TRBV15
ATSRGGTGQGYT
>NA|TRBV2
ASNTGLAGYNEQF
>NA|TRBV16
ASSLLRNYEQY
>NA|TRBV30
AWSDVVPGELF
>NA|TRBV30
ACTGSGNTIY
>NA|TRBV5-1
ASSLIAQENTEAF
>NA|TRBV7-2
ASSLTPTYEQY
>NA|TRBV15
ATSRGQKSYGYT
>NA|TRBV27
ASSPGTSGVYNEQF
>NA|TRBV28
ASRGLAATDTQY
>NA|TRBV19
ASSGQSGVGLGEAF
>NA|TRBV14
ASSQDLPGGFDEQY
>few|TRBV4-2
ASSQVRGEAYEQY
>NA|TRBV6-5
ASSYGAPNTEAF
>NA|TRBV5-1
ASSWSLGSYNEQF
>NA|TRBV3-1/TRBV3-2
ASSHEGGGTGELF
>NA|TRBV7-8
ASSLYTSGRYYNEQF
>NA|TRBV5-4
ASNLGSSGGYYNEQF
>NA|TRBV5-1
ASSLAGQARRRETQY
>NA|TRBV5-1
ASSPPLANTEAF
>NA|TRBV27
ASSLSGTAGGVLGTQY
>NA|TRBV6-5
ASQDRECEQY
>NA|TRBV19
ATNDRGYGYT
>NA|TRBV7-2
ASSLTWPGAGNTIY
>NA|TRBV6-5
ASSYEGSGEAF
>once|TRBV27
ASMSFTKGAGNYGYT
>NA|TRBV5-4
ASSAPSGEANTGELF
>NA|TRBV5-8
ASRETGSGNTIY
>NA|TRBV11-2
ASKILAGANTGELF
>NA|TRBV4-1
ASSQDEAGVTEAF
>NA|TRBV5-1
ASSLSGLGSYEQY
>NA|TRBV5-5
ASSFEGLAFGEQF
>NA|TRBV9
ASSVDSDIYNEQF
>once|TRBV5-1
ASSDGLAGWNTGELF
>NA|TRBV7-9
ASSFAVPNTEAF
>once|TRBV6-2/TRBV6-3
ASSSDVKKDRPNEKLF
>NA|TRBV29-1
SVGRGEGTLYNEQF
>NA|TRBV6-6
ASSPSRDRVGWTEAF